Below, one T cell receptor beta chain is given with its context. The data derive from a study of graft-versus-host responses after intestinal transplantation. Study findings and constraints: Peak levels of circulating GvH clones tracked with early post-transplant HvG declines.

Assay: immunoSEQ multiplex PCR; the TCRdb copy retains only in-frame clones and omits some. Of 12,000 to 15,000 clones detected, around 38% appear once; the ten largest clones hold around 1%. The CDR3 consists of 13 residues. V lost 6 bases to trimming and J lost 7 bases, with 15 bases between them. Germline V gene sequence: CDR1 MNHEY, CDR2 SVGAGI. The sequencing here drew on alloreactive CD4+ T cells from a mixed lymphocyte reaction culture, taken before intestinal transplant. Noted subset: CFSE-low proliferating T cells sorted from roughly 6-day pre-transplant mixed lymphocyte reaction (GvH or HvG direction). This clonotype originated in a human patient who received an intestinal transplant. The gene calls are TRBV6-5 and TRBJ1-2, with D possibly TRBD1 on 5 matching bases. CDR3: CASRGGGARGYTF. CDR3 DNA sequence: TGTGCCAGCAGAGGAGGCGGGGCGCGTGGCTACACCTTC.